This TCR beta chain emerged from a study of cytomegalovirus exposure and HLA in healthy donors. Findings and caveats of the study: In all likelihood, a cluster of highly shared sequence variants was a sequencing artifact.

Germline CDR1 reads SGHTA; CDR2 reads FQGTGA. The V segment lost 5 bases and the J segment 0 bases; nucleotides outside the gene matches: 16. The CDR3 extends over 19 amino acids. With 60 Vbeta and 13 Jbeta primers, the PCR was carried out. The data were produced by immunoSEQ multiplex PCR, yet TCRdb's version contains in-frame clones alone and is incomplete. The sample lists 150,000 to 200,000 clones; 70% to 80% were seen once. A note on this clone: Its target is unknown.

The chain carries TRBV7-3 and TRBJ2-5; the match to TRBD1 covers 9 bases. The origin of this receptor is a woman between 50 and 59 years old in good health and CMV-seronegative. Sequenced: PBMCs. As DNA, the CDR3 is TGTGCCAGCAGCCGAGACTCCCACCGAAACAGGGGGCACCAAGAGACCCAGTACTTC. Translated, it gives CASSRDSHRNRGHQETQYF.